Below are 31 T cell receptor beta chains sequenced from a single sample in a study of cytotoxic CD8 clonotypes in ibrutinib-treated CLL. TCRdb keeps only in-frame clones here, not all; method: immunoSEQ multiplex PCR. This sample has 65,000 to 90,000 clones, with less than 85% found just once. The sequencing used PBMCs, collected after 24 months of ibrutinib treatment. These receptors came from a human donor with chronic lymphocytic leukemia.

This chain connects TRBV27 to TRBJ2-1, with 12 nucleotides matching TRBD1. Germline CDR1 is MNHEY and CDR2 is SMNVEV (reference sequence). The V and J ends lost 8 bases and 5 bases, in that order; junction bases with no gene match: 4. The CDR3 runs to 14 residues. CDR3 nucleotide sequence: TGTGCCAGCTGGGACAGGGGGCTTAACAATGAGCAGTTCTTC. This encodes CASWDRGLNNEQFF.

CDR3 protein: CASSFSGDPGNTIYF. CDR3 DNA: TGCGCCAGCAGCTTTTCAGGGGACCCTGGAAACACCATATATTTT. This rearrangement joins TRBV5-1 to TRBJ1-3; D might be TRBD1 (6 bases). The V end lost 2 bases, the J end lost 2 bases, and 11 bases lay between the germline ends. The CDR3 is made up of 15 amino acids. Looked up from germline, CDR1 is SGHRS and CDR2 is YFSETQ.

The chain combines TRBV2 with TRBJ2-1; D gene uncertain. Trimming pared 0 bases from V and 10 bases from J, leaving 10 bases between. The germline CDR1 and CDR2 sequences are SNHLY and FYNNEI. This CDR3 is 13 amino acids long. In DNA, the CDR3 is TGTGCCAGCAGTGAAGCGAGACTGTTGGAGCAGTTCTTC. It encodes CASSEARLLEQFF.

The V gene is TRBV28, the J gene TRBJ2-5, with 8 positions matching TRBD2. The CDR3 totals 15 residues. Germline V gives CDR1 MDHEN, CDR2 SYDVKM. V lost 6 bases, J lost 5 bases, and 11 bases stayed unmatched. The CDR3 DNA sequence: TGTGCCAGCAGCCGGGGGGGACCACGCTCGGAGACCCAGTACTTC. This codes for CASSRGGPRSETQYF.

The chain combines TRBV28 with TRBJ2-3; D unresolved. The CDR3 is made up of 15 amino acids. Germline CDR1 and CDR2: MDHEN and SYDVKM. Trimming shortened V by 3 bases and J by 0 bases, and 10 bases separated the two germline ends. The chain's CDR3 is CASSFLGISTDTQYF. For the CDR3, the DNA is TGTGCCAGCAGTTTTCTGGGGATTAGCACAGATACGCAGTATTTT.

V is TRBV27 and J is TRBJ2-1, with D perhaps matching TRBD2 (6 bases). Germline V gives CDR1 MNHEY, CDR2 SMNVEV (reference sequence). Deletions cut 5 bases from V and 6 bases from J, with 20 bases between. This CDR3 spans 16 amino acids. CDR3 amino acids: CASSPRSSGLLNEQFF. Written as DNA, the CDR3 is TGTGCCAGCAGTCCTCGTAGTAGCGGTCTGCTCAATGAGCAGTTCTTC.

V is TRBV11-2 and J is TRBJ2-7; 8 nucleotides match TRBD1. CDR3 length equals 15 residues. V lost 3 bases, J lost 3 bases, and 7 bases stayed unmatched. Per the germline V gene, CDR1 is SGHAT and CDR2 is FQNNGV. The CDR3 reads CASSLSPGTGYEQYF. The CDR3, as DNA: TGTGCCAGCAGCTTGTCTCCCGGGACAGGCTACGAGCAGTACTTC.

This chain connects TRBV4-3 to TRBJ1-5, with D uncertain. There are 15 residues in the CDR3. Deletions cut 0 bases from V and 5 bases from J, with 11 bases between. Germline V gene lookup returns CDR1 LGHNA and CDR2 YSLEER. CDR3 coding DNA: TGCGCCAGCAGCCAAGATCTTACGGACGATCAGCCCCAGCATTTT. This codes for CASSQDLTDDQPQHF.

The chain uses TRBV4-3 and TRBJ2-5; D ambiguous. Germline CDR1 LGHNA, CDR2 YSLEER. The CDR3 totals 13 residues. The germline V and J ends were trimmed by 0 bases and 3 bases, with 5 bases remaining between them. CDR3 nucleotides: TGCGCCAGCAGCCAAGACCCGGAAGAGACCCAGTACTTC. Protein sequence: CASSQDPEETQYF.

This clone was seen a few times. CDR3 residues: CASSDGGYPTDTQYF. The CDR3, as DNA: TGCGCCAGCAGTGACGGGGGCTACCCCACAGATACGCAGTATTTT. The chain uses TRBV10-2 and TRBJ2-3, with D perhaps TRBD1 or TRBD2 (6 bases each). CDR3 length equals 15 residues. With 3 bases removed from V and 2 bases from J, the gap between germline ends came to 12 bases. Germline CDR1 WSHSY, CDR2 SAAADI.

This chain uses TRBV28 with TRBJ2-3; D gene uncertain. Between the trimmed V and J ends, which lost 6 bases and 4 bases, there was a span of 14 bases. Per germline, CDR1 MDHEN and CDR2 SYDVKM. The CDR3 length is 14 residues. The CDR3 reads CASSYRGVADTQYF. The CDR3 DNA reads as TGTGCCAGCAGCTACCGTGGGGTGGCAGATACGCAGTATTTT.

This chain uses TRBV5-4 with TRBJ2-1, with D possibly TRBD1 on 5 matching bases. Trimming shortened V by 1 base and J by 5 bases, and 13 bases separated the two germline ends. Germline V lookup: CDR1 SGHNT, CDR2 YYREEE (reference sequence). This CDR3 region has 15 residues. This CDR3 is CASSLRQGSNNEQFF. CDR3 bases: TGTGCCAGCAGCTTGAGGCAGGGATCAAACAATGAGCAGTTCTTC.

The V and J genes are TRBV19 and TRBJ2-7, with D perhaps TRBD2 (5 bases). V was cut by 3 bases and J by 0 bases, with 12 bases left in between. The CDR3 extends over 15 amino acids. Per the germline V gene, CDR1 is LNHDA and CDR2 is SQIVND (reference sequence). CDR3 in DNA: TGTGCCAGTAGTATTCGACGGACTCTCTCCTACGAGCAGTACTTC. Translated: CASSIRRTLSYEQYF.

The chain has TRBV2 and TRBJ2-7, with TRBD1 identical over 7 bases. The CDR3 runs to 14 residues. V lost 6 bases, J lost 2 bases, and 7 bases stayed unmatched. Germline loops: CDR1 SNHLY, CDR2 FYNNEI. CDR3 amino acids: CASRGTDHPYEQYF. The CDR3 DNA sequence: TGTGCCAGCAGAGGGACAGACCACCCCTACGAGCAGTACTTC.

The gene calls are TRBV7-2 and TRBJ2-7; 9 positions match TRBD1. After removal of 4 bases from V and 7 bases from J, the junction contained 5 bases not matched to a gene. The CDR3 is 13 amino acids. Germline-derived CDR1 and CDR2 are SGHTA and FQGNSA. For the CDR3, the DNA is TGTGCCAGCAGCTGGGACAGGGCGAGAGAGCAGTACTTC. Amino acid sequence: CASSWDRAREQYF.

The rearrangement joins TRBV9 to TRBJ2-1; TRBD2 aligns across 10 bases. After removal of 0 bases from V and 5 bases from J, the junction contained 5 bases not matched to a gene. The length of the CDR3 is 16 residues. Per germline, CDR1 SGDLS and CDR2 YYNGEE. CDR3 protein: CASSVGIAGGDNEQFF. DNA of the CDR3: TGTGCCAGCAGCGTAGGGATAGCGGGAGGAGACAATGAGCAGTTCTTC. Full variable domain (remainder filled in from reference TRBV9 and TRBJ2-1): DSGVTQTPKHLITATGQRVTLRCSPRSGDLSVYWYQQSLDQGLQFLIQYYNGEERAKGNILERFSAQQFPDLHSELNLSSLELGDSALYFCASSVGIAGGDNEQFFGPGTRLTVL.

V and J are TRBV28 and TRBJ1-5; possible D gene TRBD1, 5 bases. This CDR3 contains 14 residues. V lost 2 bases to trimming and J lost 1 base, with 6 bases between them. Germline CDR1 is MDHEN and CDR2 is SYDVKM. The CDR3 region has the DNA TGTGCCAGCAGTTTAGGGGGGAGCAATCAGCCCCAGCATTTT. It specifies CASSLGGSNQPQHF.

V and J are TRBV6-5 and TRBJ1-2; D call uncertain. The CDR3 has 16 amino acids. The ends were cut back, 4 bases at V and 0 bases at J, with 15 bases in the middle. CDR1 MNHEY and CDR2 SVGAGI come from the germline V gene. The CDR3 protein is CASSSERVGANYGYTF. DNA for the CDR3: TGTGCCAGCAGTTCCGAGCGAGTCGGGGCTAACTATGGCTACACCTTC.

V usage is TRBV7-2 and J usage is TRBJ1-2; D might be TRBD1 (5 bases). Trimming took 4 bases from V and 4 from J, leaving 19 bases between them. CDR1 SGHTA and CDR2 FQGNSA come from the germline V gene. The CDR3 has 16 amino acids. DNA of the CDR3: TGTGCCAGCAGCTGGGGGTTAGGGGAAGGCGGCTATGGCTACACCTTC. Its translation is CASSWGLGEGGYGYTF. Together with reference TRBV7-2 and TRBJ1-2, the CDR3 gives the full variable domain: GAGVSQSPSNKVTEKGKDVELRCDPISGHTALYWYRQSLGQGLEFLIYFQGNSAPDKSGLPSDRFSAERTGGSVSTLTIQRTQQEDSAVYLCASSWGLGEGGYGYTFGSGTRLTVV.

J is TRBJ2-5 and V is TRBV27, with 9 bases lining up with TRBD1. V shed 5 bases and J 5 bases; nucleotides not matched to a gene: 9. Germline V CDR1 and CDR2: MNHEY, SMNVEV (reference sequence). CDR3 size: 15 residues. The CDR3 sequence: CASSAGQGNMETQYF. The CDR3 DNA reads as TGTGCCAGCAGTGCCGGACAGGGGAACATGGAGACCCAGTACTTC.

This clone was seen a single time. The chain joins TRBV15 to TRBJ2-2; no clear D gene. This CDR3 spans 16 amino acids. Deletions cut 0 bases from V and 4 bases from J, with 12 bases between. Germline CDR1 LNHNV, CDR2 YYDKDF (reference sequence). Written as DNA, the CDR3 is TGTGCCACCAGCAGAGATCGGATATCGAGCACCGGGGAGCTGTTTTTT. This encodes CATSRDRISSTGELFF.

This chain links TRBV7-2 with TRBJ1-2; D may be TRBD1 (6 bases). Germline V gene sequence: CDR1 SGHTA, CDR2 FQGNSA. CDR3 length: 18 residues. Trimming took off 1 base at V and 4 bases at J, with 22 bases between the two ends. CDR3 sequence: CASSLDGRGMSGIYGYTF. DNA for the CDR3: TGTGCCAGCAGCTTAGATGGGAGGGGGATGAGTGGGATCTATGGCTACACCTTC. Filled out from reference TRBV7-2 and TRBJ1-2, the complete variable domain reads GAGVSQSPSNKVTEKGKDVELRCDPISGHTALYWYRQSLGQGLEFLIYFQGNSAPDKSGLPSDRFSAERTGGSVSTLTIQRTQQEDSAVYLCASSLDGRGMSGIYGYTFGSGTRLTVV.

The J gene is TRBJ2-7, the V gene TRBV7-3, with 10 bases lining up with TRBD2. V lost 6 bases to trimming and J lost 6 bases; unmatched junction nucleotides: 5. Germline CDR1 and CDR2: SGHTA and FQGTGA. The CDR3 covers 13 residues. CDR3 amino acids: CASRETSGTEQYF. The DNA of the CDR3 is TGTGCCAGCAGGGAAACTAGCGGGACCGAGCAGTACTTC.

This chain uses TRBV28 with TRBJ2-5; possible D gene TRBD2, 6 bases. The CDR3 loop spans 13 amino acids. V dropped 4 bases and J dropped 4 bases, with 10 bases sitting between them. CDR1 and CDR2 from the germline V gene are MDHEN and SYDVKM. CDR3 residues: CASSSGLPETQYF. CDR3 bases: TGTGCCAGCAGTTCGGGACTCCCAGAGACCCAGTACTTC.

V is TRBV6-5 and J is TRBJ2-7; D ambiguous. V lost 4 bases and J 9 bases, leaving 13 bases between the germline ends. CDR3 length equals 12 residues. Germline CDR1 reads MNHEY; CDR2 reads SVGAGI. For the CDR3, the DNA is TGTGCCAGCAGTTCCCCCGAGATCCGGCAGTACTTC. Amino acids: CASSSPEIRQYF.

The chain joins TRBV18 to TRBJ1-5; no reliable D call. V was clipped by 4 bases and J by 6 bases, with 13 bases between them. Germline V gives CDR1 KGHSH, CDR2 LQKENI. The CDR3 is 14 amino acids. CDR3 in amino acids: CASSLPGGGQPQHF. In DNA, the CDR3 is TGTGCCAGCTCACTACCAGGCGGAGGTCAGCCCCAGCATTTT.

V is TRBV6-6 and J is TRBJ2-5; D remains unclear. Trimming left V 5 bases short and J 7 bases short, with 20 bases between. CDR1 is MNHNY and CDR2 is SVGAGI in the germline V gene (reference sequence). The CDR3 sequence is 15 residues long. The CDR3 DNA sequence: TGTGCCAGCAGTGATGGACGGGTCCACCCAGGGACCCAGTACTTC. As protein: CASSDGRVHPGTQYF.

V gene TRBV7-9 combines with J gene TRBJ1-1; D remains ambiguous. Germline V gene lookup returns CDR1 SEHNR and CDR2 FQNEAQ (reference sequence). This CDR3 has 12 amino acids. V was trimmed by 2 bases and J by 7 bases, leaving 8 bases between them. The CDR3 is CASSLLWDEAFF. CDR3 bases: TGTGCCAGCAGCTTATTGTGGGATGAAGCTTTCTTT. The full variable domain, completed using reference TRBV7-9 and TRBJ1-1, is DTGVSQNPRHKITKRGQNVTFRCDPISEHNRLYWYRQTLGQGPEFLTYFQNEAQLEKSRLLSDRFSAERPKGSFSTLEIQRTEQGDSAMYLCASSLLWDEAFFGQGTRLTVV.

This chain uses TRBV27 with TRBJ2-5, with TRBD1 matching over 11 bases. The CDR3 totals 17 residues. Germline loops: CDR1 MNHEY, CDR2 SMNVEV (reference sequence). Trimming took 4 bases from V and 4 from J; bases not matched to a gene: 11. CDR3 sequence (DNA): TGTGCCAGCAGTTCCGTCCGGACAGGGGGCGCGGCAGAGACCCAGTACTTC. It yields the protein CASSSVRTGGAAETQYF.

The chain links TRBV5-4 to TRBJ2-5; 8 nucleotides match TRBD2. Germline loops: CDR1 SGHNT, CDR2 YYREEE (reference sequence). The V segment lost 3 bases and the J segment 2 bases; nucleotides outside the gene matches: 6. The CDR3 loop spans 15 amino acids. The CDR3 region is CASSSELAEQETQYF. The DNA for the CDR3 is TGTGCCAGCAGCTCGGAACTAGCGGAACAAGAGACCCAGTACTTC.

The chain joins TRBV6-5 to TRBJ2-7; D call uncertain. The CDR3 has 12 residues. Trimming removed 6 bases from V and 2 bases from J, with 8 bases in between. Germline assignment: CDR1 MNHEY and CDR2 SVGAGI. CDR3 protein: CASSPGAYEQYF. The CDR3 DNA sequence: TGTGCCAGCAGCCCTGGGGCCTACGAGCAGTACTTC.